The 9 T cell receptor beta chains given below trace back to one sample, sequenced in a study of shared clonotypes between healthy human individuals. Method: immunoSEQ multiplex PCR; TCRdb's copy keeps in-frame clones and lacks some. The data show roughly 1.5 million clones, 95% to 99% seen once. The sequenced sample was naive CD4+ T cells sorted from blood. As to subset: CD45RA+ positively selected. All receptors come from a man aged 25-45 years in good health.

The chain couples TRBV19 to TRBJ1-1; D uncertain. Germline CDR1 is LNHDA and CDR2 is SQIVND (reference sequence). This CDR3 is 14 amino acids long. V was clipped by 0 bases and J by 7 bases, with 12 bases between them. The CDR3 region is CASSIETGRSEAFF. The CDR3 DNA sequence: TGTGCCAGTAGTATAGAGACGGGCAGGAGTGAAGCTTTCTTT.

V is TRBV11-2 and J is TRBJ2-3; no clear D gene. CDR3 length: 15 residues. V was pared by 1 base and J by 0 bases, with 8 bases between. Germline V lookup: CDR1 SGHAT, CDR2 FQNNGV. CDR3 amino acids: CASSLVKLSTDTQYF. In DNA, the CDR3 is TGTGCCAGCAGCTTAGTTAAGTTAAGCACAGATACGCAGTATTTT.

The rearrangement uses TRBV15 and TRBJ2-2; 11 bases match TRBD2. Trimming removed 3 bases from V and 0 bases from J; junction bases left unmatched: 6. CDR1 and CDR2 from the germline V gene are LNHNV and YYDKDF (reference sequence). The CDR3 length is 18 residues. Here the CDR3 DNA reads TGTGCCACCAGCAGGGGACTAGCGGAGCCATCGAACACCGGGGAGCTGTTTTTT. It encodes CATSRGLAEPSNTGELFF.

The V call is TRBV7-9, the J call TRBJ2-7; TRBD1 matches at 10 bases. J gave up 9 bases and V 6 bases, and 14 bases lay outside the gene matches. The CDR3 totals 15 residues. Per germline, CDR1 SEHNR and CDR2 FQNEAQ (reference sequence). CDR3 bases: TGTGCCAGCAGTTCCTTTAGGACAGGGGGAAGGGCGCAGTACTTC. It codes for CASSSFRTGGRAQYF.

V usage is TRBV30 and J usage is TRBJ2-5, with D uncertain. Germline values: CDR1 GTSNPN, CDR2 SVGIG (reference sequence). This CDR3 has 16 amino acids. V was trimmed by 3 bases and J by 5 bases, leaving 22 bases between them. Here the CDR3 DNA reads TGTGCCTGGAGAACCTCGGTGGCAGCGCAAGGGGAGACCCAGTACTTC. Translation gives CAWRTSVAAQGETQYF.

The rearrangement links TRBV19 to TRBJ1-1; D is uncertain. The CDR3 spans 15 residues. Germline assignment: CDR1 LNHDA and CDR2 SQIVND (reference sequence). Trimming cost V 2 bases and J 4 bases, with 14 bases left between them. The CDR3 nucleotides are TGTGCCAGTAGTATAACAAGGGCTGGGATCACTGAAGCTTTCTTT. It specifies CASSITRAGITEAFF.

This sequence joins TRBV20-1 and TRBJ2-7; no firm D call. Germline lookup yields CDR1 DFQATT and CDR2 SNEGSKA (reference sequence). V was clipped by 2 bases and J by 6 bases, with 8 bases between them. The CDR3 totals 11 residues. The CDR3 nucleotides read TGCAGTGCTAGACCTATATTCGAGCAGTACTTC. Amino acids: CSARPIFEQYF.

V usage is TRBV6-6 and J usage is TRBJ2-6, with D unresolved. Germline V gene lookup returns CDR1 MNHNY and CDR2 SVGAGI (reference sequence). This CDR3 region has 13 residues. Deletions cut 6 bases from V and 1 base from J, with 4 bases between. CDR3 DNA: TGTGCCAGCAGGGGGTCTGGGGCCAACGTCCTGACTTTC. Amino acids: CASRGSGANVLTF.

CDR3 DNA: TGTGCCAGTAGTATATTGTCGGGACTAGGGGTCTACGAGCAGTACTTC. It translates to CASSILSGLGVYEQYF. This rearrangement joins TRBV19 to TRBJ2-7, with 8 bases that match TRBD2. The CDR3 contains 16 residues. Germline V CDR1 and CDR2: LNHDA, SQIVND (reference sequence). V shed 2 bases, J shed 3 bases, and the junction held 9 bases outside the gene matches.